A single sample is the source of the 20 T cell receptor beta chains below, sequenced in a study of T cell repertoires in cytomegalovirus infection. TCRdb independently ran MiXCR on the reads; one entry per CDR3 protein. The sample contains under 850,000 distinct CDR3 sequences, 35% to 40% of which appear only once. The sequenced material came from PBMCs. The receptors originated from a human donor in good health (CMV status not recorded). Some clones in this sample may be carry-over from other donors' samples.

There are many counts of this clonotype. The V and J genes are TRBV7-8 and TRBJ1-1; 9 nucleotides match TRBD1. From germline, CDR1 is SGHVS and CDR2 FQNEAQ. J lost 4 bases, V lost 5 bases, and 5 bases had no gene match. The CDR3 has 14 amino acids. Written as DNA, the CDR3 is TGTGCCAGCAGCCCACAGGGGGCGAGCACTGAAGCTTTCTTT. Amino acids: CASSPQGASTEAFF.

The chain links TRBV12-3 or TRBV12-4 to TRBJ2-4; no clear D gene. The V gene lost 8 bases and the J gene lost 1 base, with 12 bases spanning the gap. This CDR3 region has 14 residues. CDR3 nucleotides: TGTGCCAGCGGTACCCGTAGGGCCAAAAACATTCAGTACTTC. Its translation is CASGTRRAKNIQYF.

The CDR3 DNA is TGTGCCAGCAGCTTAGTTTGGGTTCTAGGGAACACTGAAGCTTTCTTT. Translation: CASSLVWVLGNTEAFF. V gene TRBV7-2 combines with J gene TRBJ1-1; no definite D call. V was pared by 1 base and J by 1 base, with 13 bases between. The CDR3 has 16 amino acids. From germline, CDR1 is SGHTA and CDR2 FQGNSA.

The chain recombines TRBV27 with TRBJ1-1; the D gene is possibly TRBD1 (5 bases). Germline V lookup: CDR1 MNHEY, CDR2 SMNVEV (reference sequence). The CDR3 is 18 amino acids. V was clipped by 6 bases and J by 2 bases, with 25 bases between them. The CDR3 loop is CASSPQVGGLGANTEAFF. CDR3 nucleotide sequence: TGTGCCAGCAGCCCCCAGGTCGGGGGGTTAGGGGCCAACACTGAAGCTTTCTTT.

This clonotype was recorded a few times. The V gene is TRBV28, the J gene TRBJ2-5; D possibly corresponds to TRBD2 (7 bases). V lost 7 bases and J lost 5, with 17 bases in between. The germline gives CDR1 MDHEN, CDR2 SYDVKM. The CDR3 totals 14 residues. CDR3 amino acids: CASKTAQGGETQYF. The CDR3 DNA is TGTGCCAGCAAAACGGCACAGGGAGGGGAGACCCAGTACTTC.

V is TRBV4-2 and J is TRBJ2-7; 8 bases map to TRBD2. The J segment lost 7 bases and the V segment lost 3 bases, leaving 14 bases of the junction unmatched. Germline assignment: CDR1 LGHNA and CDR2 YNFKEQ. The CDR3 sequence is 16 residues long. The CDR3 coding sequence is TGTGCCAGCAGCCAGCCCCAGGGAGCGGGAGTAGGAGAGCAGTACTTC. It is translated as CASSQPQGAGVGEQYF.

The chain joins TRBV29-1 to TRBJ2-1; D is possibly TRBD1 or TRBD2 (5 bases each). The germline V and J ends were trimmed by 4 bases and 7 bases, with 11 bases remaining between them. The V gene's germline CDR1 is SQVTM and CDR2 ANQGSEA. The CDR3 consists of 12 residues. CDR3 sequence (DNA): TGCAGCGTTGTTCAGGGAGTAAATGAGCAGTTCTTC. Its protein is CSVVQGVNEQFF.

This clonotype was seen a few times. CDR3 loop: CASSIGGRLLISGANVLTF. CDR3 nucleotide sequence: TGTGCCAGTAGTATTGGTGGCAGATTACTAATCTCTGGGGCCAACGTCCTGACTTTC. The chain employs TRBV19 and TRBJ2-6; D not resolved. Per the germline V gene, CDR1 is LNHDA and CDR2 is SQIVND (reference sequence). The CDR3 sequence is 19 residues long. The V gene lost 3 bases and the J gene lost 0 bases, with 18 bases spanning the gap.

This clonotype occurred a few times. The rearrangement joins TRBV28 to TRBJ1-1; no clear D gene. This CDR3 spans 14 amino acids. V was shortened by 6 bases and J by 10 bases, with 21 bases between the two germline ends. Germline V gives CDR1 MDHEN, CDR2 SYDVKM. The DNA of the CDR3 is TGTGCCAGCAGATCAGGAGGACGGTTGTTCAGAGCTTTCTTT. Protein product: CASRSGGRLFRAFF.

This chain connects TRBV28 to TRBJ2-1; D could derive from TRBD1 or TRBD2 (5 bases each). CDR3 size: 15 residues. CDR1 and CDR2 (germline): MDHEN, SYDVKM. Trimming shortened V by 11 bases and J by 4 bases, and 21 bases separated the two germline ends. For the CDR3, the DNA is TGTGCCCGCGTTACCGGGACCCCCCAGTACAATGAGCAGTTCTTC. Amino acids: CARVTGTPQYNEQFF.

The chain links TRBV5-1 to TRBJ2-1; D not resolved. V shed 1 base and J shed 1 base, with 6 bases lying between them. CDR3 length equals 14 residues. CDR1 SGHRS and CDR2 YFSETQ come from the germline V gene. The CDR3 DNA reads as TGCGCCAGCAGCTTGCCTGAATCCTACAATGAGCAGTTCTTC. It encodes CASSLPESYNEQFF.

In this sample, this clonotype turned up a few times. V gene TRBV28 combines with J gene TRBJ2-1; 9 bases agree with TRBD2. Germline V CDR1 and CDR2: MDHEN, SYDVKM. This CDR3 contains 17 residues. With 10 bases clipped from V and 5 bases from J, the junction kept 18 bases outside the gene matches. The DNA of the CDR3 is TGTGCCACCCATCTCCTAGCGGGACCGACTGCTAACAATGAGCAGTTCTTC. This translates into CATHLLAGPTANNEQFF.

V usage is TRBV6-8 and J usage is TRBJ1-5; 7 bases fit TRBD1. CDR1 and CDR2 from the germline V gene are MNHGY and SAAAGT. This CDR3 contains 16 residues. J gave up 2 bases and V 5 bases, and 9 bases lay outside the gene matches. CDR3: CASSGIRGDGNQPQHF. CDR3 DNA: TGTGCCAGCAGTGGGATCAGGGGGGATGGCAATCAGCCCCAGCATTTT.

Details on this clonotype: A single base separates this from a much larger clone, so it may be a read error. The chain joins TRBV7-2 to TRBJ1-5, with a possible D match to TRBD1 (6 bases). Germline V gene data show CDR1 as SGHTA and CDR2 as FQGNSA. This CDR3 contains 16 residues. The CDR3 loop reads CASSESYLTGSQSQHF. CDR3 DNA sequence: TGTGCCAGCAGCGAATCATATTTAACAGGGTCTCAGTCCCAGCATTTT.

The gene calls are TRBV19 and TRBJ2-1; a weak D match, TRBD2 (7 bases). The V end lost 10 bases, the J end lost 5 bases, and 12 bases lay between the germline ends. The CDR3 is 12 amino acids. Germline V gives CDR1 LNHDA, CDR2 SQIVND (reference sequence). The CDR3 DNA follows: TGTGCCACCGAAGGGGGGGACAATGAGCAGTTCTTC. Translation gives CATEGGDNEQFF.

This clonotype has at least ten counts. This chain links TRBV7-2 with TRBJ1-2; 8 nucleotides align to TRBD1. The V gene's germline CDR1 is SGHTA and CDR2 FQGNSA. V trimming: 5 bases; J trimming: 4 bases; junction bases outside the gene matches: 15. CDR3 length equals 17 residues. CDR3 residues: CASSPRGMAGGIYGYTF. The CDR3 region has the DNA TGTGCCAGCAGCCCTAGGGGGATGGCAGGGGGCATCTATGGCTACACCTTC.

The chain employs TRBV12-3 or TRBV12-4 and TRBJ2-1; D remains unclear. The ends were cut back, 3 bases at V and 4 bases at J, with 10 bases in the middle. This CDR3 comprises 14 residues. The CDR3 protein is CASSFSSKYNEQFF. Written as DNA, the CDR3 is TGTGCCAGCAGTTTTAGTTCTAAATACAATGAGCAGTTCTTC.

The chain joins TRBV7-8 to TRBJ1-3; a possible D gene is TRBD1 (5 bases). The V and J ends lost 5 bases and 1 base respectively, with 18 bases between them. Germline values: CDR1 SGHVS, CDR2 FQNEAQ. The CDR3 is 17 residues long. The chain's CDR3 is CASSPGSGTVSGNTIYF. The DNA of the CDR3 is TGTGCCAGCAGCCCGGGTTCCGGGACGGTTTCTGGAAACACCATATATTTT.

This clonotype was seen only once. An end of the junction differs from the germline gene, which may be a read error. The chain is built from TRBV12-5 and TRBJ2-1; D might be TRBD2 (7 bases). The length of the CDR3 is 15 residues. The germline gives CDR1 LGHNT, CDR2 FRNRAP. Here the CDR3 DNA reads TGTGCCAGTGGTTATGGGCCGGGGGGCGAGGGTGAGCAGTTCTTC. As protein: CASGYGPGGEGEQFF.

The chain links TRBV10-3 to TRBJ1-5; TRBD1 is a possible D gene (5 bases). Trimming removed 5 bases from V and 6 bases from J, with 11 bases in between. Germline loops: CDR1 ENHRY, CDR2 SYGVKD. The CDR3 has 13 residues. The CDR3 sequence is CAISRGEGQPQHF. Here the CDR3 DNA reads TGTGCCATCAGTCGGGGGGAAGGTCAGCCCCAGCATTTT.